The T cell receptor (beta chain) under discussion was sequenced for a study of graft-versus-host responses after intestinal transplantation. About the research overall: Recipients underwent multivisceral, liver-intestinal, or isolated intestinal transplants. After anti-thymocyte globulin induction, recipients took tacrolimus and steroids for 2 to 3 years. Study-level points and caveats: Where graft-donor T cell macrochimerism was present, patients had high graft-versus-host to host-versus-graft clonal ratios in allografts. Recipient marrow showed GvH clones, some seen first in ileum or blood.

Comments on this clone: Its antigen remains unknown.

Intraepithelial and lamina propria lymphocytes were freed from processed graft tissue. TCRdb keeps only in-frame clones here, not all; method: immunoSEQ multiplex PCR. Here the sample spans roughly 15,000 clones, around two thirds being singletons. This CDR3 is 13 amino acids long. V was trimmed by 5 bases and J by 0 bases, leaving 10 bases between them. Germline CDR1 and CDR2: GTSNPN and SVGIG (reference sequence). The clonotype originates from a human patient who received an intestinal transplant, so some T cells may come from the graft donor. The chain links TRBV30 to TRBJ1-2; TRBD1 might be the D (6 bases). Material: ileum tissue, obtained 16 days after intestinal transplant. This CDR3 reads CAWLQGANYGYTF. CDR3 DNA sequence: TGTGCCTGGCTACAGGGAGCTAACTATGGCTACACCTTC.